This T cell receptor beta chain was documented in a study of synovial regulatory T cells in juvenile arthritis. Background on the study: One patient received methotrexate plus infliximab; one lacked treatment information. Findings of the study overall: iaTreg TCR repertoires were largely private across patients and partially overlapped synovial Teff and blood CPL.

Assay used: immunoSEQ multiplex PCR; TCRdb lists only in-frame clones, some missing. The sample totals 9,000 to 10,000 clones. In the case of this clone: The antigen is not known.

The TCR comes from a donor younger than 30 with juvenile idiopathic arthritis. Sequencing was performed on Treg cells from blood. Specified subset: remaining (HLA-DR-negative) circulating blood Treg cells.

CDR3 amino acids: CASRLTGNTEAFF. The chain links TRBV2 to TRBJ1-1; TCRdb returns TRBD1, unconfirmable since there is no DNA. This CDR3 region has 13 residues. The nucleotide record is missing. Germline loops: CDR1 SNHLY, CDR2 FYNNEI.